These T cell receptor beta chains were read from a single sample in a study of T cells after yellow fever vaccination. One entry per CDR3 protein results from TCRdb running MiXCR on the 5' RACE reads. The top ten hold roughly 19% of the sample, which has 400,000 to 450,000 distinct CDR3 sequences, about 19% seen once. Here the sequenced sample was PBMCs, taken before the yellow fever booster vaccination. These receptors were obtained from a man younger than 35 who received the YFV17D yellow fever vaccine. CDR3s include the opening cysteine and the closing phenylalanine or tryptophan. The D gene is left open where the match is weak. A clone size is listed for some rows: how often the clone was seen (once, few, many), or a class if it is expanded.

abundance: -; v_gene: TRBV19; d_gene: TRBD2; j_gene: TRBJ2-5; CDR3nt: TGTGCCAGTAGTATTGGCACTAGCGGGGTTAAAGAGACCCAGTACTTC; CDR3aa: CASSIGTSGVKETQYF
abundance: few; v_gene: TRBV5-1; d_gene: -; j_gene: TRBJ2-5; CDR3nt: TGCGCCAGCAGCCCCGGGGGCTCCGCGAGTGGCGAGACCCAGTACTTC; CDR3aa: CASSPGGSASGETQYF
abundance: -; v_gene: TRBV7-2; d_gene: -; j_gene: TRBJ2-6; CDR3nt: TGTGCCAGTGAGGCGTTCTCTGGGGCCAACGTCCTGACTTTC; CDR3aa: CASEAFSGANVLTF
abundance: -; v_gene: TRBV7-9; d_gene: -; j_gene: TRBJ2-1; CDR3nt: TGTGCCAGCAGCGCCGCCGGGGGTTTTGAGAATGAGCAGTTCTTC; CDR3aa: CASSAAGGFENEQFF
abundance: -; v_gene: TRBV11-2; d_gene: -; j_gene: TRBJ2-3; CDR3nt: TGTGCCAGCAGCTTCGGGCTAGATACGCAGTATTTT; CDR3aa: CASSFGLDTQYF
abundance: -; v_gene: TRBV2; d_gene: -; j_gene: TRBJ1-2; CDR3nt: TGTGCCAGCAGTGAAGCGGGGTATGGCTACACCTTC; CDR3aa: CASSEAGYGYTF
abundance: few; v_gene: TRBV5-1; d_gene: TRBD2; j_gene: TRBJ2-1; CDR3nt: TGCGCCAGCAGTTCGACCGGGACTAGCGGCAATGAGCAGTTCTTC; CDR3aa: CASSSTGTSGNEQFF
abundance: many; v_gene: TRBV6-4; d_gene: TRBD2; j_gene: TRBJ2-3; CDR3nt: TGTGCCAGCAGTCGGACTAGCGGGGGGGTGACAGATACGCAGTATTTT; CDR3aa: CASSRTSGGVTDTQYF
abundance: -; v_gene: TRBV3-1; d_gene: TRBD1; j_gene: TRBJ2-3; CDR3nt: TGTGCCAGCAGCGAGACAGGGGGCCCGGATACGCAGTATTTT; CDR3aa: CASSETGGPDTQYF
abundance: few; v_gene: TRBV28; d_gene: -; j_gene: TRBJ1-2; CDR3nt: TGTGCCAGCAGCCCTGGGACGGTTAACTATGGCTACACCTTC; CDR3aa: CASSPGTVNYGYTF
abundance: -; v_gene: TRBV4-1; d_gene: TRBD1; j_gene: TRBJ2-1; CDR3nt: TGCGCCAGCAGCCAAGGACCGGGACAGGGTCACGATGAGCAGTTCTTC; CDR3aa: CASSQGPGQGHDEQFF
abundance: -; v_gene: TRBV4-3; d_gene: -; j_gene: TRBJ2-3; CDR3nt: TGCGCCAGCAGCCAAGATGGTAGGGGCATAGCCACAGATACGCAGTATTTT; CDR3aa: CASSQDGRGIATDTQYF
abundance: -; v_gene: TRBV28; d_gene: -; j_gene: TRBJ2-1; CDR3nt: TGTGCCAGCAGCCCTCCTTGGGCGACGGTCCCGTTCTTC; CDR3aa: CASSPPWATVPFF
abundance: -; v_gene: TRBV10-3; d_gene: TRBD2; j_gene: TRBJ2-2; CDR3nt: TGTGCCATCAGTGTCACTTCGGGGGGGCGTACCGGGGAGCTGTTTTTT; CDR3aa: CAISVTSGGRTGELFF
abundance: once; v_gene: TRBV24-1; d_gene: -; j_gene: TRBJ1-5; CDR3nt: TGTGCCACCAGTATCGGCAGGCCGTTCAATCAGCCCCAGCATTTT; CDR3aa: CATSIGRPFNQPQHF
abundance: few; v_gene: TRBV6-1; d_gene: -; j_gene: TRBJ1-5; CDR3nt: TGTGCCAGTAAATCGAACAGGGCAGATCAGCCCCAGCATTTT; CDR3aa: CASKSNRADQPQHF
abundance: many; v_gene: TRBV29-1; d_gene: -; j_gene: TRBJ1-1; CDR3nt: TGCAGCGTTGAAGGGGGTAACACTGAAGCTTTCTTT; CDR3aa: CSVEGGNTEAFF
abundance: many; v_gene: TRBV5-1; d_gene: -; j_gene: TRBJ2-1; CDR3nt: TGCGCCAGCAGCTTGGAACCGCAGACCTACAATGAGCAGTTCTTC; CDR3aa: CASSLEPQTYNEQFF
abundance: -; v_gene: TRBV6-2/TRBV6-3; d_gene: -; j_gene: TRBJ2-5; CDR3nt: TGTGCCAGCAGTTACCTAGACCGGGAGACCCAGTACTTC; CDR3aa: CASSYLDRETQYF
abundance: -; v_gene: TRBV4-3; d_gene: -; j_gene: TRBJ1-1; CDR3nt: TGCGCCAGCAGCCAAGGACAGATAAACACTGAAGCTTTCTTT; CDR3aa: CASSQGQINTEAFF
abundance: many; v_gene: TRBV10-1; d_gene: TRBD2; j_gene: TRBJ2-3; CDR3nt: TGCGCCAGCAGTGCGTCGGCGGGGAGGGGAGATACGCAGTATTTT; CDR3aa: CASSASAGRGDTQYF
abundance: many; v_gene: TRBV29-1; d_gene: TRBD1; j_gene: TRBJ2-3; CDR3nt: TGCAGCGTTGGACAGGGGATAGATACGCAGTATTTT; CDR3aa: CSVGQGIDTQYF
abundance: few; v_gene: TRBV9; d_gene: -; j_gene: TRBJ2-1; CDR3nt: TGTGCCAGCAGCGCCCAGGGTGATCGGTTCTTC; CDR3aa: CASSAQGDRFF
abundance: few; v_gene: TRBV5-1; d_gene: -; j_gene: TRBJ1-4; CDR3nt: TGCGCCAGCAGAACTGGTGGGCAGCATAATGAAAAACTGTTTTTT; CDR3aa: CASRTGGQHNEKLFF
abundance: few; v_gene: TRBV30; d_gene: TRBD1; j_gene: TRBJ2-1; CDR3nt: TGTGCCTGGAGTCAAGGACAGGGCTACAATGAGCAGTTCTTC; CDR3aa: CAWSQGQGYNEQFF
abundance: few; v_gene: TRBV4-3; d_gene: -; j_gene: TRBJ2-3; CDR3nt: TGCGCCAGCAGCCAAGATTGGGCAGATACGCAGTATTTT; CDR3aa: CASSQDWADTQYF